This T cell receptor beta chain originates from a study of blood T cell repertoires in COVID-19. Study overall: Samples taken during acute and convalescent COVID-19 were collected in the United States, Italy and Spain. PBMCs, B-cell-depleted T cells, or T cells provided the cDNA or gDNA that made up the material.

Followed longitudinally, the Seattle patients had been enrolled during active infection. Germline V lookup: CDR1 MGHDK, CDR2 SYGVNS. The germline V and J ends were trimmed by 10 bases and 4 bases, with 19 bases remaining between them. The CDR3 covers 14 residues. As handled by the study authors: How many nucleated cells were present was estimated from reference gene primer amplification. The table came from immunoSEQ multiplex PCR; TCRdb's copy has only in-frame clones and leaves some out. Clone size and the V and J calls come from that table; the DNA yielded D and trimming. The repertoire holds a few hundred thousand clones, with more than 70% as singletons.

The V gene is TRBV25-1, the J gene TRBJ1-2; possible D gene TRBD1, 5 bases. Sample: peripheral blood. The source of this sequence is a woman under 40 with COVID-19, enrolled during active disease. The CDR3 bases are TGTGCCACCCCCACGGGGCGGGGAATCTATGGCTACACCTTC. Residues: CATPTGRGIYGYTF.